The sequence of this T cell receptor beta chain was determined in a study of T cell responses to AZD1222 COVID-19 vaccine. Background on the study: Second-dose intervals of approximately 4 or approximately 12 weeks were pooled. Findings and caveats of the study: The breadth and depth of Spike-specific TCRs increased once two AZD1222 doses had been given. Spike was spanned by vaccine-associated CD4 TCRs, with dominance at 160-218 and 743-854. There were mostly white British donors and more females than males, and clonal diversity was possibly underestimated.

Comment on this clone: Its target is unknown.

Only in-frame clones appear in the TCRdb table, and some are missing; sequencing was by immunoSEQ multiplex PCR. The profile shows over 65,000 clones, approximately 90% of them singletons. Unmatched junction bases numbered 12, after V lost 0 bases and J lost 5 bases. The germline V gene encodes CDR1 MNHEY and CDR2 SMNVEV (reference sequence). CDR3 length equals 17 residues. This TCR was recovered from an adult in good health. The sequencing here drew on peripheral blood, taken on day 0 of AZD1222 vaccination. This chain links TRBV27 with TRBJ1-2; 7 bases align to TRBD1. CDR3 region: CASSLSGTESKLYGYTF. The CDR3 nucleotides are TGTGCCAGCAGTTTATCTGGGACAGAGAGCAAACTATATGGCTACACCTTC.